The 5 T cell receptor beta chains below come from one sample, sequenced in a study of blood T cell repertoires in COVID-19. TCRdb's table, derived via immunoSEQ multiplex PCR, lists solely in-frame clones and lacks some. The sample shows about 250,000 clones, about 84% of them seen only once. Sequencing was performed on peripheral blood. All receptors derive from a woman of 80 years or more with COVID-19, enrolled during active disease.

The genes are TRBV6-5 and TRBJ1-3; the D gene is possibly TRBD1 (5 bases). Germline CDR1 MNHEY, CDR2 SVGAGI. CDR3 length: 15 amino acids. The V gene lost 10 bases and the J gene lost 0 bases, with 16 bases spanning the gap. The CDR3 nucleotides read TGTGCCATAAAGGCAGGGTCCAACTCTGGAAACACCATATATTTT. Its translation: CAIKAGSNSGNTIYF.

The gene calls are TRBV7-9 and TRBJ1-2, with TRBD1 matching over 7 bases. The CDR3 covers 13 residues. The V gene's germline CDR1 is SEHNR and CDR2 FQNEAQ (reference sequence). V gave up 2 bases and J gave up 6 bases; unmatched junction bases: 3. CDR3 in DNA: TGTGCCAGCAGCTTAACGCAGGGGGATGGCTACACCTTC. The encoded protein is CASSLTQGDGYTF.

The rearrangement links TRBV5-1 to TRBJ1-3, with TRBD1 matching over 11 bases. Germline V gene sequence: CDR1 SGHRS, CDR2 YFSETQ. The CDR3 is 17 residues long. V lost 0 bases and J lost 0; bases outside the gene matches: 2. The CDR3 sequence is CASSLAGTGGSGNTIYF. CDR3 nucleotides: TGCGCCAGCAGCTTGGCCGGGACAGGGGGCTCTGGAAACACCATATATTTT.

V is TRBV7-8 and J is TRBJ2-3; 7 bases agree with TRBD1. This CDR3 is 15 amino acids long. Germline CDR1 and CDR2: SGHVS and FQNEAQ. J gave up 3 bases and V 6 bases, and 9 bases lay outside the gene matches. CDR3 region: CASRDRDRLTDTQYF. CDR3 bases: TGTGCCAGCAGAGACCGGGACAGACTGACAGATACGCAGTATTTT.

The CDR3 DNA is TGTGCCAGCAGCTTAGGCGGACAGGGTGAGGCTTTCTTT. The encoded protein is CASSLGGQGEAFF. This rearrangement joins TRBV7-9 to TRBJ1-1, with TRBD1 identical over 8 bases. The CDR3 totals 13 residues. V gave up 1 base and J gave up 11 bases; unmatched junction bases: 6. CDR1 SEHNR and CDR2 FQNEAQ come from the germline V gene (reference sequence).